These 21 T cell receptor beta chains were all obtained from the same sample, sequenced in a study of T cell changes during pregnancy in multiple sclerosis. TCRdb's table, derived via immunoSEQ multiplex PCR, lists solely in-frame clones and lacks some. The table includes about 17,000 clones, about 89% detected once. Sequenced material: CD8+ T cells from peripheral blood mononuclear cells, taken in the third trimester of pregnancy. Source of these receptors: a female donor in good health, enrolled as a control in a pregnancy study.

This chain connects TRBV6-1 to TRBJ2-3, with D uncertain. Germline V gene sequence: CDR1 MNHNS, CDR2 SASEGT. The CDR3 consists of 16 residues. The V end lost 2 bases, the J end lost 5 bases, and 17 bases lay between the germline ends. CDR3 nucleotide sequence: TGTGCCAGCAGTGAAAGTCGAACGAGGCCATTAGATACGCAGTATTTT. This codes for CASSESRTRPLDTQYF.

This clone was recorded once. One junction end does not reproduce the germline sequence, and a read error may be involved. V is TRBV6-1 and J is TRBJ2-1, with TRBD2 matching over 7 bases. The V gene's germline CDR1 is MNHNS and CDR2 SASEGT. The CDR3 has 15 amino acids. In DNA form, the CDR3 reads TGTGCCAGCAGCGAAGCCCGGGACTATCTTTATGAGCAGTTCTTC. It specifies CASSEARDYLYEQFF.

The chain combines TRBV19 with TRBJ2-2; 7 nucleotides match TRBD1. The germline CDR1 and CDR2 sequences are LNHDA and SQIVND (reference sequence). With V trimmed by 8 bases and J by 4 bases, 7 bases remained unmatched. The CDR3 sequence is 14 residues long. The CDR3 DNA is TGTGCCAGTTCAGGGGGTCTGGGCACCGGGGAGCTGTTTTTT. It translates to CASSGGLGTGELFF.

Concerning this clone itself: This specimen includes other DNA sequences encoding the same CDR3. The J gene is TRBJ1-5, the V gene TRBV7-9; D is ambiguous. V dropped 5 bases and J dropped 5 bases, with 10 bases sitting between them. The CDR3 runs to 13 residues. Germline lookup yields CDR1 SEHNR and CDR2 FQNEAQ (reference sequence). CDR3 coding DNA: TGTGCCAGCAGCCCCGGAGGGTATCAGCCCCAGCATTTT. It specifies CASSPGGYQPQHF.

The chain couples TRBV9 to TRBJ2-5; TRBD1 is a possible D gene (6 bases). The J call may be in error: the DNA end matches TRBJ2-7 better. The CDR3 is made up of 14 amino acids. Per germline, CDR1 SGDLS and CDR2 YYNGEE. The CDR3: CASTTGSSSYEQYF. The CDR3 nucleotides read TGTGCCAGCACTACAGGGTCCAGCTCCTACGAGCAGTACTTC.

The chain joins TRBV7-8 to TRBJ1-4; 7 bases are a match to TRBD1. V shed 3 bases and J 10 bases; nucleotides not matched to a gene: 5. The germline gives CDR1 SGHVS, CDR2 FQNEAQ. The CDR3 is 13 amino acids. CDR3 DNA: TGTGCCAGCAGCTTTGGGACAGATGGAAAACTGTTTTTT. Translating it yields CASSFGTDGKLFF.

This chain uses TRBV28 with TRBJ2-2; 7 nucleotides line up with TRBD2. The CDR3 contains 16 residues. V was clipped by 1 base and J by 5 bases; unmatched bases: 7. The germline CDR1 and CDR2 sequences are MDHEN and SYDVKM. The CDR3 is CASSLYGLGSTGELFF. The DNA for the CDR3 is TGTGCCAGCAGTTTATATGGACTAGGGTCTACCGGGGAGCTGTTTTTT.

V gene TRBV7-6 combines with J gene TRBJ2-1; 9 positions match TRBD1. Germline CDR1 is SGHVS and CDR2 is FNYEAQ. CDR3 size: 15 residues. V shed 5 bases, J shed 8 bases, and the junction held 10 bases outside the gene matches. CDR3 DNA sequence: TGTGCCAGCAGCGCGACAGGGGGTATTACGGATGAGCAGTTCTTC. Protein product: CASSATGGITDEQFF.

The CDR3 bases are TGCGCCAGCAGCTTGGCTGACAGGGGTTACACTGAAGCTTTCTTT. This encodes CASSLADRGYTEAFF. V and J are TRBV5-1 and TRBJ1-1; 8 nucleotides match TRBD1. The junction had 4 bases not matched to a gene; V was cut back by 0 bases and J by 3 bases. CDR1 and CDR2 from the germline V gene are SGHRS and YFSETQ. The CDR3 contains 15 residues.

This chain uses TRBV27 with TRBJ1-2; possibly TRBD1 for D (5 bases). The CDR3 totals 15 residues. Trimming pared 2 bases from V and 3 bases from J, leaving 13 bases between. CDR1 is MNHEY and CDR2 is SMNVEV in the germline V gene (reference sequence). The DNA of the CDR3 is TGTGCCAGCAGTTTAGCGGGGGGGACCGACTATGGCTACACCTTC. This encodes CASSLAGGTDYGYTF.

The chain has TRBV7-9 and TRBJ1-2, with D unresolved. This CDR3 is built from 13 residues. Trimming removed 5 bases from V and 2 bases from J, with 9 bases in between. Germline CDR1 is SEHNR and CDR2 is FQNEAQ (reference sequence). The CDR3 loop reads CASSPTENYGYTF. The CDR3 DNA reads as TGTGCCAGCAGCCCAACAGAAAACTATGGCTACACCTTC.

The V and J genes are TRBV5-1 and TRBJ2-7; 7 bases match TRBD2. The germline V gene encodes CDR1 SGHRS and CDR2 YFSETQ. Trimming cost V 0 bases and J 6 bases; bases outside gene matches: 18. The CDR3 sequence is 18 residues long. The CDR3 sequence is CASSLGIGGIRDLCEQYF. The CDR3 DNA reads as TGCGCCAGCAGCTTGGGGATCGGGGGGATAAGGGACCTCTGCGAGCAGTACTTC.

The count of this clone is one. This rearrangement joins TRBV6-5 to TRBJ2-1; TRBD1 aligns across 10 bases. V lost 9 bases, J lost 8 bases, and 10 bases stayed unmatched. The germline V gene encodes CDR1 MNHEY and CDR2 SVGAGI. The CDR3 sequence is 14 residues long. The CDR3 nucleotides are TGTGCCAGTCACTCCGGGACAGGGGCCGATGAGCAGTTCTTC. Residues: CASHSGTGADEQFF.

V gene TRBV5-1 combines with J gene TRBJ2-7; 11 nucleotides line up with TRBD2. This CDR3 region has 15 residues. Germline loops: CDR1 SGHRS, CDR2 YFSETQ. Germline trimming cut 4 bases from V and 3 bases from J; bases unmatched to any gene: 6. The CDR3 loop reads CASSPTLAGGYEQYF. As DNA, the CDR3 is TGCGCCAGCAGCCCTACCCTAGCGGGAGGCTACGAGCAGTACTTC.

The genes are TRBV10-1 and TRBJ2-7; possible D gene TRBD2, 5 bases. Germline V CDR1 and CDR2: WNHNN, SYGVQD (reference sequence). The CDR3 runs to 12 residues. Deletions cut 10 bases from V and 6 bases from J, with 16 bases between. The CDR3 sequence: CATKEGSGEQYF. The CDR3 region has the DNA TGCGCCACAAAAGAGGGTTCCGGCGAGCAGTACTTC.

V is TRBV28 and J is TRBJ2-2, with 11 bases that match TRBD1. The CDR3 runs to 16 residues. Per the germline V gene, CDR1 is MDHEN and CDR2 is SYDVKM. The ends lost 5 bases at V and 3 bases at J; junction bases unmatched: 5. CDR3 residues: CASSPDRGLHTGELFF. CDR3 nucleotide sequence: TGTGCCAGCAGTCCGGACAGGGGGCTTCACACCGGGGAGCTGTTTTTT.

The rearrangement joins TRBV7-7 to TRBJ1-3; 7 nucleotides align to TRBD1. Germline V CDR1 and CDR2: SSHAT, FNYEAQ (reference sequence). V shed 2 bases, J shed 4 bases, and the junction held 5 bases outside the gene matches. CDR3 size: 15 residues. The CDR3 coding sequence is TGTGCCAGCAGCTTATCCCAGGGGGGAGGAAACACCATATATTTT. Translation: CASSLSQGGGNTIYF.

CDR3 residues: CASGTSGINEQFF. In nucleotides, the CDR3 is TGTGCCAGTGGGACTAGCGGGATAAATGAGCAGTTCTTC. This sequence joins TRBV19 and TRBJ2-1, with 13 bases identical to TRBD2. Looked up from germline, CDR1 is LNHDA and CDR2 is SQIVND (reference sequence). Germline trimming cut 8 bases from V and 7 bases from J; bases unmatched to any gene: 2. The CDR3 extends over 13 amino acids.

The chain links TRBV9 to TRBJ2-5; TRBD2 agrees at 14 bases. J was trimmed by 3 bases and V by 0 bases; bases with no gene match: 7. Germline V gene data show CDR1 as SGDLS and CDR2 as YYNGEE. The CDR3 is made up of 18 amino acids. For the CDR3, the DNA is TGTGCCAGCAGCGTAGTAGGACTAGCGGGAGGAGGGGAAGAGACCCAGTACTTC. Translating it yields CASSVVGLAGGGEETQYF.

This chain uses TRBV4-1 with TRBJ2-5, with a weak D call TRBD2 (5 bases). CDR1 and CDR2 (germline): MGHRA, YSYEKL. Trimming left V 1 base short and J 3 bases short, with 6 bases between. The CDR3 sequence is 13 residues long. In DNA, the CDR3 is TGCGCCAGCAGCCAAGGAGGGAAAGAGACCCAGTACTTC. Amino acids: CASSQGGKETQYF.

The rearrangement joins TRBV7-9 to TRBJ2-5; possible D gene TRBD2, 7 bases. Germline CDR1 and CDR2: SEHNR and FQNEAQ (reference sequence). V lost 5 bases to trimming and J lost 1 base, with 23 bases between them. The CDR3 covers 18 residues. CDR3 region: CASSPFSVGGASQETQYF. CDR3 nucleotide sequence: TGTGCCAGCAGCCCCTTTTCCGTGGGGGGGGCCTCCCAAGAGACCCAGTACTTC.